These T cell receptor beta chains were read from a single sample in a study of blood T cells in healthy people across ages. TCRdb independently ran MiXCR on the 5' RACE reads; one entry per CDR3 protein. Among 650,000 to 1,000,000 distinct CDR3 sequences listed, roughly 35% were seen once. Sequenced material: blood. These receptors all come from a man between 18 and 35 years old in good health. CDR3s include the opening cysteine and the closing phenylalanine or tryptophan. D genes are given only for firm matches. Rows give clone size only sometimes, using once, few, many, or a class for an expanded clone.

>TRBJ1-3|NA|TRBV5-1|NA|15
CASSTGPVSGNTIYF
TGCGCCAGCAGCACTGGGCCGGTCTCTGGAAACACCATATATTTT
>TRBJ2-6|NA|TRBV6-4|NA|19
CASSREEWTVSSGANVLTF
TGTGCCAGCAGTCGAGAAGAGTGGACAGTTAGTTCTGGGGCCAACGTCCTGACTTTC
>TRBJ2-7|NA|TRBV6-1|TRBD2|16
CASSEAQTSGAYEQYF
TGTGCCAGCAGTGAAGCGCAGACTAGCGGGGCGTACGAGCAGTACTTC
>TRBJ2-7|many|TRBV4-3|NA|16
CASSQEAGEASYEQYF
TGCGCCAGCAGCCAAGAGGCAGGAGAAGCATCCTACGAGCAGTACTTC
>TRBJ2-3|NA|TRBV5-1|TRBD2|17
CASRYGTSGGVTDTQYF
TGCGCCAGCAGATATGGGACTAGCGGGGGGGTCACAGATACGCAGTATTTT
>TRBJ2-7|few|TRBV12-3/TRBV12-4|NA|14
CASSFGGGLDEQYF
TGTGCCAGCAGTTTTGGTGGGGGGCTTGATGAGCAGTACTTC
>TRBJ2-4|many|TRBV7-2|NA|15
CASSLPGTLWNIQYF
TGTGCCAGCAGCCTTCCAGGGACTCTATGGAACATTCAGTACTTC
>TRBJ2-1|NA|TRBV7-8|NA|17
CASSYWETGAGDNEQFF
TGTGCCAGCAGTTACTGGGAGACGGGGGCGGGAGACAATGAGCAGTTCTTC
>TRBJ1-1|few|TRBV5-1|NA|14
CASSLGGGYFEAFF
TGCGCCAGCAGCTTGGGCGGGGGTTACTTTGAAGCTTTCTTT
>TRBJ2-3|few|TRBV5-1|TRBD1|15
CASSSGQGFTDTQYF
TGCGCCAGCAGCTCCGGACAGGGTTTCACAGATACGCAGTATTTT
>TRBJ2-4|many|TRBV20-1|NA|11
CSASGQNIQYF
TGCAGTGCTAGCGGTCAAAACATTCAGTACTTC
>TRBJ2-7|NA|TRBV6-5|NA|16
CASSYSISQVSYEQYF
TGTGCCAGCAGTTACTCAATCTCACAGGTTAGCTACGAGCAGTACTTC
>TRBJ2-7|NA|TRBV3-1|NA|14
CASSPSAGTYEQYF
TGTGCCAGCAGCCCCTCCGCGGGGACCTACGAGCAGTACTTC
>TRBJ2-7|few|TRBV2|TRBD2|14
CASSTSGGDNEQYF
TGTGCCAGCAGTACTAGCGGGGGTGACAATGAGCAGTACTTC
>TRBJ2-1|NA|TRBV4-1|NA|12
CASSPISNEQFF
TGCGCCAGCAGCCCGATAAGCAATGAGCAGTTCTTC
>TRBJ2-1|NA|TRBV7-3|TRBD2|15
CASSQSGGSGDEQFF
TGTGCCAGCAGCCAAAGCGGGGGGTCTGGGGATGAGCAGTTCTTC
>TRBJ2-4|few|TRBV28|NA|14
CASSFPKGRSIQYF
TGTGCCAGCAGTTTTCCCAAGGGCAGGAGCATTCAGTACTTC
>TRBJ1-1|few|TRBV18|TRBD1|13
CASSRTGVDEAFF
TGTGCCAGCTCACGGACAGGGGTAGATGAAGCTTTCTTT
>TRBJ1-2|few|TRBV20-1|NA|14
CSAGVGGSHYGYTF
TGCAGTGCTGGAGTGGGAGGGAGTCACTATGGCTACACCTTC
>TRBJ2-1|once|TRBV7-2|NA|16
CASSFGSGNPTYEQFF
TGTGCCAGCAGCTTCGGGTCCGGGAATCCTACCTACGAGCAGTTCTTC
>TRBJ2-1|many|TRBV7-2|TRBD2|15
CASSSPGLAHNEQFF
TGTGCCAGCAGCTCTCCGGGACTAGCACACAATGAGCAGTTCTTC
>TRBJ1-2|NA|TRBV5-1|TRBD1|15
CASSFQGVANYGYTF
TGCGCCAGCAGCTTTCAGGGGGTAGCTAACTATGGCTACACCTTC
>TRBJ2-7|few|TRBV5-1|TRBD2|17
CASSLATSGGISYEQYF
TGCGCCAGCAGCTTGGCCACGAGCGGGGGGATCTCCTACGAGCAGTACTTC
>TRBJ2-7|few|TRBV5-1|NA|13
CASSNRDSHEQYF
TGCGCCAGCAGCAATAGGGACTCCCACGAGCAGTACTTC
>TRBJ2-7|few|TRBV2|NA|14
CASSERLYTYEQYF
TGTGCCAGCAGTGAAAGGCTGTACACCTACGAGCAGTACTTC
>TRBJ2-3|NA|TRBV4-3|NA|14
CASSRGEDTDTQYF
TGCGCCAGCAGCCGGGGAGAAGACACAGATACGCAGTATTTT
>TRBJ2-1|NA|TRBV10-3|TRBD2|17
CVISVERGGNLNNEQFF
TGTGTCATCAGTGTGGAGCGGGGGGGCAACCTAAACAATGAGCAGTTCTTC
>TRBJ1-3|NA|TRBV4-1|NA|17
CASSGYLQQGLGNTIYF
TGCGCCAGCAGCGGGTACCTCCAGCAGGGGCTTGGAAACACCATATATTTT
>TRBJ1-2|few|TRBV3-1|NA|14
CASSQERGNYGYTF
TGTGCCAGCAGCCAAGAACGGGGGAACTATGGCTACACCTTC
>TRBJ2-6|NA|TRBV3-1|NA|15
CASSQEASGANVLTF
TGTGCCAGCAGCCAAGAGGCATCGGGGGCCAACGTCCTGACTTTC
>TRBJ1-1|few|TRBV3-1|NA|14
CASSQEPGATEAFF
TGTGCCAGCAGCCAAGAACCAGGGGCTACTGAAGCTTTCTTT
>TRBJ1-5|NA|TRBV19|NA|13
CASSMQAGQPQHF
TGTGCCAGTAGTATGCAGGCAGGTCAGCCCCAGCATTTT
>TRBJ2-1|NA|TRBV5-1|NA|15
CASSSAQPSYNEQFF
TGCGCCAGCAGCTCGGCGCAACCCTCTTACAATGAGCAGTTCTTC
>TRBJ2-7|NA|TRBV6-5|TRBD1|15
CASRNDRGSYNEQYF
TGTGCCAGCAGAAACGACAGGGGGAGCTACAATGAGCAGTACTTC
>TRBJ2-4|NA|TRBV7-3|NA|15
CASSLGAGTKNIQYF
TGTGCCAGCAGCTTGGGGGCCGGCACTAAAAACATTCAGTACTTC
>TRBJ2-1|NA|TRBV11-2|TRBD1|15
CAGSSGTGADNEQFF
TGTGCCGGCAGCTCCGGGACAGGGGCGGACAATGAGCAGTTCTTC
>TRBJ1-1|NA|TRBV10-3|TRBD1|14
CAIRRQGLETEAFF
TGTGCCATCAGACGACAGGGTTTGGAAACTGAAGCTTTCTTT
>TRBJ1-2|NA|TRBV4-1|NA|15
CASSQEEGRAYGYTF
TGCGCCAGCAGCCAAGAAGAAGGGAGGGCCTATGGCTACACCTTC
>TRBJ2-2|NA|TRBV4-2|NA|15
CASSQDSIYTGELFF
TGTGCCAGCAGCCAAGACAGCATATACACCGGGGAGCTGTTTTTT
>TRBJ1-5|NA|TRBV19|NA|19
CASSIDLTGRVTSNQPQHF
TGTGCCAGTAGTATAGATCTTACAGGGAGGGTAACTAGCAATCAGCCCCAGCATTTT